Below, 27 T cell receptor beta chains from the same sample are listed, as sequenced in a study of blood T cells in healthy people across ages. PCR was performed a second time for roughly 7 to 12 cycles using a sample-barcoded 5' primer and a J-beta primer mix. Via MiXCR, TCRdb re-called the 5' RACE reads, giving one row per CDR3 protein. The table includes 630,000 or so distinct CDR3 sequences, less than 35% detected once. The sample comprised blood. Receptor source: a woman aged 80 or over in good health.

This clonotype occurred a few times. The chain recombines TRBV5-4 with TRBJ2-3; possibly TRBD2 for D (7 bases). The V gene lost 3 bases and the J gene lost 0 bases, with 17 bases spanning the gap. CDR3 size: 17 residues. Germline V gene sequence: CDR1 SGHNT, CDR2 YYREEE (reference sequence). This chain's CDR3 is CASSWGGRESSTDTQYF. The DNA for the CDR3 is TGTGCCAGCAGCTGGGGGGGCAGAGAGTCTAGCACAGATACGCAGTATTTT.

This chain links TRBV28 with TRBJ2-2; possibly TRBD1 for D (6 bases). The CDR3 length is 14 residues. V was clipped by 7 bases and J by 2 bases, with 11 bases between them. CDR1 is MDHEN, CDR2 SYDVKM, per germline. CDR3 protein: CASIPGANTGELFF. The CDR3, as DNA: TGTGCCAGCATTCCAGGGGCCAACACCGGGGAGCTGTTTTTT.

A word on this clonotype: This may be a read error, as it is one base from a much larger clone. The chain is built from TRBV7-2 and TRBJ1-2; 7 positions agree with TRBD1. CDR1 and CDR2 (germline): SGHTA, FQGNSA. The CDR3 totals 15 residues. The CDR3 bases are TGTGCCAGCAGCTTAGATAGTGGGACAGCCTATGGCTGCACCTTC. Translated, it gives CASSLDSGTAYGCTF.

Concerning this clonotype: The conserved final phenylalanine or tryptophan is absent from the CDR3, which likely points to a read error. No DNA is shown, since the ends of the CDR3 on it are uncertain; the CDR3 is the one TCRdb lists. The chain recombines TRBV29-1 with TRBJ2-5; the listed D gene, TRBD1, was not tested against the DNA. Germline values: CDR1 SQVTM, CDR2 ANQGSEA. Ends included, the CDR3 has 18 residues. CDR3 sequence reads: CSVQGDRGQSSSGYTFGS.

Many counts were recorded for this clonotype. This rearrangement joins TRBV10-2 to TRBJ2-1, with 9 bases aligning to TRBD2. V trimming: 3 bases; J trimming: 5 bases; junction bases outside the gene matches: 5. Per germline, CDR1 WSHSY and CDR2 SAAADI. The CDR3 spans 15 residues. The CDR3 DNA reads TGCGCCAGCAGTGACGGCGGGGGGGGAAACAATGAGCAGTTCTTC. Residues: CASSDGGGGNNEQFF.

As for this clonotype: This may be a read error, as it is one base from a much larger clone. The CDR3 region is CAWATQGNCGYTF. The CDR3, as DNA: TGTGCCTGGGCCACCCAGGGGAACTGTGGCTACACCTTC. This chain joins TRBV30 and TRBJ1-2; weak D call: TRBD1 (6 bases). Per germline, CDR1 GTSNPN and CDR2 SVGIG (reference sequence). The CDR3 has 13 residues.

This clonotype was observed a few times. Just one base apart from a much larger clone, this may be a read error. V and J are TRBV11-3 and TRBJ2-7; the D call may be TRBD1 or TRBD2 (6 bases each). Germline assignment: CDR1 SGHNT and CDR2 YENEEA. This CDR3 is built from 13 residues. The V end lost 11 bases, the J end lost 7 bases, and 21 bases lay between the germline ends. The CDR3 protein is CASAGGPYNEQYF. The CDR3 bases are TGTGCCTCGGCTGGGGGGCCCTACAATGAGCAGTACTTC.

This clonotype was recorded many times. CDR3 sequence reads: CSVDRGGSYNEQFF. The CDR3 DNA follows: TGCAGCGTTGACCGGGGGGGCAGCTACAATGAGCAGTTCTTC. The chain employs TRBV29-1 and TRBJ2-1; 8 bases agree with TRBD2. Germline V gene data show CDR1 as SQVTM and CDR2 as ANQGSEA. The CDR3 sequence is 14 residues long. J was trimmed by 3 bases and V by 3 bases; bases with no gene match: 4.

This clonotype has ten or more counts. CDR3 DNA sequence: TGCGCCAGCAGCCCCGGGACAGGGGGCAACTATGGCTACACCTTC. Translating it yields CASSPGTGGNYGYTF. This chain connects TRBV5-1 to TRBJ1-2; 12 bases align to TRBD1. The germline V gene has CDR1 SGHRS and CDR2 YFSETQ. The CDR3 contains 15 residues. V lost 4 bases and J lost 2; bases outside the gene matches: 3.

This clonotype has a count of ten or more. The rearrangement joins TRBV4-1 to TRBJ2-7; 8 nucleotides align to TRBD1. V shed 0 bases and J 3 bases; nucleotides not matched to a gene: 4. CDR1 is MGHRA and CDR2 is YSYEKL in the germline V gene. This CDR3 spans 15 amino acids. CDR3 sequence: CASSQDDRGSYEQYF. The CDR3 DNA reads as TGCGCCAGCAGCCAAGACGACAGGGGAAGCTACGAGCAGTACTTC.

The chain carries TRBV7-2 and TRBJ1-1; D gene uncertain. CDR1 is SGHTA and CDR2 is FQGNSA in the germline V gene. Trimming removed 1 base from V and 1 base from J, with 19 bases in between. CDR3 length: 18 amino acids. DNA for the CDR3: TGTGCCAGCAGCTTAGAACAAAGAGTCTTACGGGGGAACACTGAAGCTTTCTTT. This encodes CASSLEQRVLRGNTEAFF.

This clonotype was recorded many times. The J gene is TRBJ2-7, the V gene TRBV7-9; D not certain. V dropped 1 base and J dropped 7 bases, with 11 bases sitting between them. Germline CDR1 is SEHNR and CDR2 is FQNEAQ (reference sequence). There are 13 residues in the CDR3. The CDR3 DNA is TGTGCCAGCAGCTTAGATCAACACGGGGAGCAGTACTTC. It codes for CASSLDQHGEQYF.

This chain connects TRBV28 to TRBJ2-4; no definite D call. The last part of the DNA fits TRBJ2-7 better; the J call may be wrong. Germline V gene sequence: CDR1 MDHEN, CDR2 SYDVKM. This CDR3 spans 15 amino acids. CDR3 nucleotide sequence: TGTGCCAGCAGTTCAACAGTCTCTGGCAGGTACGAGCAGTACTTC. Translating it yields CASSSTVSGRYEQYF.

The V call is TRBV20-1, the J call TRBJ2-1; unclear D gene. This CDR3 region has 12 residues. Germline-derived CDR1 and CDR2 are DFQATT and SNEGSKA (reference sequence). V lost 6 bases to trimming and J lost 2 bases, with 8 bases between them. The CDR3 loop is CSATQTYNEQFF. CDR3 nucleotide sequence: TGCAGTGCAACACAGACCTACAATGAGCAGTTCTTC.

This clonotype was counted a few times. This chain uses TRBV20-1 with TRBJ1-5; the match to TRBD1 covers 9 bases. Germline V gene sequence: CDR1 DFQATT, CDR2 SNEGSKA (reference sequence). J was trimmed by 5 bases and V by 5 bases; bases with no gene match: 7. The length of the CDR3 is 14 residues. The DNA of the CDR3 is TGCAGTGCTCCAACGGGACAGGGCTATCAGCCCCAGCATTTT. This sequence encodes CSAPTGQGYQPQHF.

This clonotype was seen a handful of times. CDR3 nucleotides: TGTGCCAGCCGATTAGCGGCTTTAGGGGACGAGCAGTACTTC. Its protein is CASRLAALGDEQYF. This rearrangement joins TRBV6-6 to TRBJ2-7; D perhaps matches TRBD2 (6 bases). Germline V gives CDR1 MNHNY, CDR2 SVGAGI (reference sequence). The CDR3 is made up of 14 amino acids. The V end lost 8 bases, the J end lost 5 bases, and 19 bases lay between the germline ends.

This chain joins TRBV20-1 and TRBJ1-5; 12 bases agree with TRBD1. Per germline, CDR1 DFQATT and CDR2 SNEGSKA (reference sequence). The CDR3 contains 19 residues. After removal of 1 base from V and 3 bases from J, the junction contained 13 bases not matched to a gene. The CDR3 protein is CSARVAGTGGRGLNQPQHF. CDR3 DNA sequence: TGCAGTGCTAGAGTGGCCGGGACAGGGGGCCGAGGTCTCAATCAGCCCCAGCATTTT.

In its sample, this clonotype was seen a few times. The chain links TRBV4-1 to TRBJ1-6; 7 bases line up with TRBD1. Germline V gives CDR1 MGHRA, CDR2 YSYEKL. V dropped 3 bases and J dropped 10; count of bases not matched to a gene: 9. The CDR3 is 15 amino acids. CDR3 amino acids: CASSHRDSSRSPLHF. The CDR3 DNA reads as TGCGCCAGCAGCCACAGGGACAGTTCTCGGTCACCCCTCCACTTT.

Of note for this clonotype: This may be a read error: a much more frequent sequence differs by one nucleotide. V is TRBV6-5 and J is TRBJ1-2, with D possibly TRBD1 on 5 matching bases. Germline lookup yields CDR1 MNHEY and CDR2 SVGAGI. Deletions cut 1 base from V and 1 base from J, with 13 bases between. This CDR3 has 16 residues. Here the CDR3 reads CASSYYGAGFNYGYTF. In DNA form, the CDR3 reads TGTGCCAGCAGTTACTATGGGGCAGGGTTTAACTATGGCTACACCTTC.

For this clonotype: A much larger clone differs from this one at a single base, so this may be a read error. This rearrangement joins TRBV24-1 to TRBJ2-7; TRBD1 might be the D (5 bases). Germline-derived CDR1 and CDR2 are KGHDR and SFDVKD. CDR3 length: 10 residues. Deletions cut 10 bases from V and 7 bases from J, with 10 bases between. DNA for the CDR3: TGTGCCACAGGGGAACAGGAGCAGTACTTC. Translated: CATGEQEQYF.

On this clonotype itself: With a much larger clone just one base away, this may be a read error. J is TRBJ2-1 and V is TRBV12-3 or TRBV12-4; 8 bases agree with TRBD2. The J segment lost 6 bases and the V segment lost 3 bases, leaving 4 bases of the junction unmatched. CDR3 length: 14 amino acids. CDR3 sequence (DNA): TGTGCCAGCAGTTTCGGGAGGGGCCTCAATGAGCAGTTCTTC. Translated, it gives CASSFGRGLNEQFF.

In this sample, this clonotype turned up many times. The chain carries TRBV20-1 and TRBJ1-2; 8 positions agree with TRBD1. V lost 6 bases, J lost 8 bases, and 11 bases stayed unmatched. In germline, CDR1 is DFQATT, CDR2 SNEGSKA (reference sequence). CDR3 length: 13 residues. CDR3 region: CSAEATGARGYTF. CDR3 coding DNA: TGCAGTGCGGAGGCGACAGGGGCTCGGGGCTACACCTTC.

This clonotype was seen more than once but under ten times. With a much larger clone just one base away, this may be a read error. The genes are TRBV24-1 and TRBJ2-3, with unresolved D. This CDR3 region has 13 residues. Germline V gene sequence: CDR1 KGHDR, CDR2 SFDVKD. The CDR3 DNA reads TGTACCACCAGTTCTACCGACCATACTTTCGAGTATTTT. Protein: CTTSSTDHTFEYF.

Remarks on this clonotype: This clone may be a read error of a much larger clone one base away. CDR3: CAGSYGQGAYGYTF. As DNA, the CDR3 is TGCGCCGGCAGCTATGGACAGGGGGCATATGGCTACACCTTC. The genes are TRBV5-1 and TRBJ1-2, with 11 bases lining up with TRBD1. The CDR3 sequence is 14 residues long. CDR1 SGHRS and CDR2 YFSETQ come from the germline V gene.

This clonotype was counted ten times or more. The rearrangement joins TRBV7-2 to TRBJ2-7; 13 bases are a match to TRBD2. The CDR3 consists of 18 residues. Germline V gene lookup returns CDR1 SGHTA and CDR2 FQGNSA. The V segment lost 3 bases and the J segment 0 bases; nucleotides outside the gene matches: 8. The CDR3 region is CASSLTSGGTGGSYEQYF. CDR3 nucleotide sequence: TGTGCCAGCAGCTTGACTAGCGGGGGGACCGGGGGCTCCTACGAGCAGTACTTC.

This rearrangement joins TRBV6-2 or TRBV6-3 to TRBJ1-1; D is unresolved. V dropped 4 bases and J dropped 5 bases, with 11 bases sitting between them. The CDR3 consists of 13 residues. Germline lookup yields CDR1 MNHEY and CDR2 SVGEGT. CDR3 DNA sequence: TGTGCCAGCAGTTTCGGCCCTTTTACTGAAGCTTTCTTT. Translation: CASSFGPFTEAFF.

This chain uses TRBV20-1 with TRBJ1-2; D may be TRBD1 (6 bases). The germline gives CDR1 DFQATT, CDR2 SNEGSKA (reference sequence). The CDR3 has 15 amino acids. V lost 2 bases, J lost 3 bases, and 16 bases lay in between. The CDR3 region is CSARRTVTVDYGYTF. As DNA, the CDR3 is TGCAGTGCTAGAAGGACAGTGACCGTAGACTATGGCTACACCTTC.